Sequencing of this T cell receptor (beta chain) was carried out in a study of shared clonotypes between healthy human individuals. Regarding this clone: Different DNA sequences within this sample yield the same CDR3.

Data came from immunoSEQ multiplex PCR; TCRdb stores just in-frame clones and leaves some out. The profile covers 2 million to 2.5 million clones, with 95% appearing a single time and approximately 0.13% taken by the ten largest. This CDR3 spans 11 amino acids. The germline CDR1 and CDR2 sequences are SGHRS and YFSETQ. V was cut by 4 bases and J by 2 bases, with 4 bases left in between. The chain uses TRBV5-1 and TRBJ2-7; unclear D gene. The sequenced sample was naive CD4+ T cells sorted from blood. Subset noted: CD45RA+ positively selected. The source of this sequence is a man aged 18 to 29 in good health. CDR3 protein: CASSEAYEQYF. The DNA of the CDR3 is TGCGCCAGCAGCGAAGCCTACGAGCAGTACTTC.